These 23 T cell receptor beta chains share one sample of origin, sequenced in a study of PD-L1 blockade in urothelial cancer. Described time point: peripheral blood 6 weeks after treatment start. TCRdb's copy holds only in-frame clones and misses some; the assay was immunoSEQ multiplex PCR. The repertoire includes around 53,000 clones, about 85% of them detected once, and approximately 1.8% sits in the top ten. The specimen was PBMCs, collected around atezolizumab (anti-PD-L1) treatment. These receptors all come from a man aged 50 to 60 with urothelial cancer.

This clone was observed a few times. The rearrangement joins TRBV18 to TRBJ1-1; D ambiguous. Germline CDR1 reads KGHSH; CDR2 reads LQKENI. Trimming removed 1 base at V and 0 bases at J, with 3 bases between. The CDR3 covers 13 residues. The CDR3: CASSPQLNTEAFF. CDR3 nucleotide sequence: TGTGCCAGCTCACCACAGCTGAACACTGAAGCTTTCTTT.

This clone appeared a single time. The V and J genes are TRBV30 and TRBJ2-4, with 12 positions matching TRBD2. Germline-derived CDR1 and CDR2 are GTSNPN and SVGIG (reference sequence). V trimming: 4 bases; J trimming: 6 bases; junction bases outside the gene matches: 4. This CDR3 contains 14 residues. CDR3 DNA sequence: TGTGCCTGGACGACTAGCGGGAGTCCAAACATTCAGTACTTC. This sequence encodes CAWTTSGSPNIQYF.

This chain uses TRBV30 with TRBJ2-7; D is possibly TRBD1 (5 bases). CDR3 length: 16 residues. The germline gives CDR1 GTSNPN, CDR2 SVGIG (reference sequence). The V end lost 1 base, the J end lost 5 bases, and 21 bases lay between the germline ends. In DNA form, the CDR3 reads TGTGCCTGGAGTGCCACAAGGGCGTTAGGGGTCGACGAGCAGTACTTC. This codes for CAWSATRALGVDEQYF.

The CDR3 region is CASKRVTSTDTQYF. The CDR3 DNA reads TGTGCCAGCAAGCGGGTTACTAGCACAGATACGCAGTATTTT. The rearrangement joins TRBV6-5 to TRBJ2-3, with D possibly TRBD2 on 6 matching bases. This CDR3 spans 14 amino acids. CDR1 and CDR2 (germline): MNHEY, SVGAGI. The V and J ends lost 7 bases and 0 bases respectively, with 11 bases between them.

The chain joins TRBV6-5 to TRBJ2-7, with 10 bases that match TRBD1. The V and J ends lost 5 bases and 3 bases, in that order; junction bases with no gene match: 7. The germline gives CDR1 MNHEY, CDR2 SVGAGI. The CDR3 length is 15 residues. For the CDR3, the DNA is TGTGCCAGCAGTCAAACCGGGACAGGGGACTACGAGCAGTACTTC. It codes for CASSQTGTGDYEQYF.

This chain joins TRBV6-8 and TRBJ2-7; 8 bases fit TRBD1. J lost 0 bases, V lost 1 base, and 14 bases had no gene match. The CDR3 totals 19 residues. Germline assignment: CDR1 MNHGY and CDR2 SAAAGT. The DNA of the CDR3 is TGTGCCAGCAGTTACTACCTCACCCGGGACAGGAAGACCTCCTACGAGCAGTACTTC. As protein: CASSYYLTRDRKTSYEQYF.

The J gene is TRBJ1-2, the V gene TRBV29-1; no firm D call. V dropped 2 bases and J dropped 4 bases, with 5 bases sitting between them. This CDR3 is built from 11 residues. The V gene's germline CDR1 is SQVTM and CDR2 ANQGSEA. CDR3 nucleotide sequence: TGCAGCGTTGAACCGAGCTATGGCTACACCTTC. Residues: CSVEPSYGYTF. The entire variable domain, with the rest obtained from reference TRBV29-1 and TRBJ1-2, is as follows: SAVISQKPSRDICQRGTSLTIQCQVDSQVTMMFWYRQQPGQSLTLIATANQGSEATYESGFVIDKFPISRPNLTFSTLTVSNMSPEDSSIYLCSVEPSYGYTFGSGTRLTVV.

The gene calls are TRBV19 and TRBJ2-1; D ambiguous. Trimming removed 5 bases from V and 3 bases from J, with 11 bases in between. CDR3 length: 14 amino acids. Germline CDR1 reads LNHDA; CDR2 reads SQIVND (reference sequence). The CDR3 here is CASSWLGRYNEQFF. The DNA for the CDR3 is TGTGCCAGTAGTTGGCTAGGCCGCTACAATGAGCAGTTCTTC. Using reference TRBV19 and TRBJ2-1 for the parts outside the CDR3, the full variable domain is DGGITQSPKYLFRKEGQNVTLSCEQNLNHDAMYWYRQDPGQGLRLIYYSQIVNDFQKGDIAEGYSVSREKKESFPLTVTSAQKNPTAFYLCASSWLGRYNEQFFGPGTRLTVL.

The CDR3 DNA follows: TGTGCCAGCAGCCCCCGAGGGCCAGATACGCAGTATTTT. Protein sequence: CASSPRGPDTQYF. This chain joins TRBV7-9 and TRBJ2-3; tentative D call: TRBD2 (5 bases). The length of the CDR3 is 13 residues. The germline V gene has CDR1 SEHNR and CDR2 FQNEAQ (reference sequence). V was clipped by 5 bases and J by 4 bases, with 10 bases between them.

This clone occurred once. The CDR3 region is CASTLGLISSGANVLTF. For the CDR3, the DNA is TGTGCCAGCACCCTCGGACTCATTAGCTCTGGGGCCAACGTCCTGACTTTC. The chain couples TRBV5-8 to TRBJ2-6, with D maybe TRBD2 (5 bases). V lost 6 bases and J lost 0, with 16 bases in between. The V gene's germline CDR1 is SGHTS and CDR2 YDEGEE. This CDR3 has 17 amino acids.

CDR3 coding DNA: TGTGCCTGGAGTGTACATACACCCCAGCGAATGAGCAATCAGCCCCAGCATTTT. Its protein product is CAWSVHTPQRMSNQPQHF. This chain connects TRBV30 to TRBJ1-5; D unclear. The germline V gene encodes CDR1 GTSNPN and CDR2 SVGIG (reference sequence). The CDR3 runs 18 residues. V lost 0 bases and J lost 1, with 19 bases in between.

This chain uses TRBV9 with TRBJ2-2; the D is unclear. The germline V gene encodes CDR1 SGDLS and CDR2 YYNGEE. The CDR3 extends over 14 amino acids. V was shortened by 2 bases and J by 3 bases, with 8 bases between the two germline ends. The CDR3 nucleotides read TGTGCCAGCAGCGTGTATCTAGACACCGGGGAGCTGTTTTTT. This translates into CASSVYLDTGELFF.

V is TRBV5-4 and J is TRBJ2-2; 7 bases agree with TRBD1. The germline CDR1 and CDR2 sequences are SGHNT and YYREEE (reference sequence). CDR3 length: 14 residues. With 4 bases clipped from V and 6 bases from J, the junction kept 6 bases outside the gene matches. The CDR3, as DNA: TGTGCCAGCAGCCGGACAGGATTATCCGGGGAGCTGTTTTTT. Its translation is CASSRTGLSGELFF.

The gene calls are TRBV7-2 and TRBJ2-1; 8 positions match TRBD2. The CDR3 extends over 12 amino acids. With V trimmed by 10 bases and J by 4 bases, 3 bases remained unmatched. CDR1 is SGHTA, CDR2 FQGNSA, per germline. CDR3 protein: CANGGEYNEQFF. The CDR3, as DNA: TGTGCCAACGGGGGGGAGTACAATGAGCAGTTCTTC.

Only a few counts were recorded for this clone. This rearrangement joins TRBV5-8 to TRBJ2-1; 13 bases fit TRBD2. CDR1 is SGHTS, CDR2 YDEGEE, per germline. The trim removed 4 bases at V and 7 bases at J, leaving 11 bases unmatched. The CDR3 totals 17 residues. The DNA for the CDR3 is TGTGCCAGCAGCGTACAAACCACTAGCGGGGGGGCGAATGAGCAGTTCTTC. It translates to CASSVQTTSGGANEQFF.

The V and J genes are TRBV21-1 and TRBJ2-3; TRBD2, the table's D call, lacks a check against the DNA. TRBV21-1 counts as a pseudogene. The CDR3 covers 18 residues. CDR3 amino acids: CASSKIPGLAGEGDTQYF. The CDR3 DNA reads as TGTGCCAGCAGCAAAATCCCCGGACTAGCGGGAGAGGGAGATACGCAGTATTTT.

In this sample, this clone turned up once. The rearrangement uses TRBV21-1 and TRBJ2-3; TRBD2 is taken as the D call from the table, unchecked against the DNA. TRBV21-1 is classified as a pseudogene. The CDR3 sequence is 23 residues long. CDR3 sequence: CASSKVSTKTEYHRWVGTDTQYF. The DNA of the CDR3 is TGTGCCAGCAGCAAAGTATCGACTAAGACTGAGTACCATCGTTGGGTAGGAACAGATACGCAGTATTTT.

The V and J genes are TRBV6-5 and TRBJ2-7; TRBD1 aligns across 7 bases. CDR3 length equals 14 residues. Per germline, CDR1 MNHEY and CDR2 SVGAGI. J lost 6 bases, V lost 4 bases, and 9 bases had no gene match. CDR3 amino acids: CASSSLTGRLEQYF. Written as DNA, the CDR3 is TGTGCCAGCAGTTCCTTGACAGGGCGGCTCGAGCAGTACTTC.

This clone has a handful of counts. The chain combines TRBV13 with TRBJ2-3, with 10 bases identical to TRBD2. Germline trimming cut 5 bases from V and 1 base from J; bases unmatched to any gene: 3. CDR3 length equals 15 residues. The germline V gene has CDR1 PRHDT and CDR2 FYEKMQ (reference sequence). The CDR3 protein is CASSQGTSGTDTQYF. In DNA, the CDR3 is TGTGCCAGCAGCCAAGGGACTAGCGGCACAGATACGCAGTATTTT.

The sample holds one count of this clone. V gene TRBV7-2 combines with J gene TRBJ2-7; tentative D call: TRBD1 (6 bases). The germline gives CDR1 SGHTA, CDR2 FQGNSA. V shed 2 bases and J shed 3 bases, with 11 bases lying between them. This CDR3 has 14 amino acids. Here the CDR3 DNA reads TGTGCCAGCAGCTTACTACAGGGCAACTACGAGCAGTACTTC. Protein: CASSLLQGNYEQYF.

The table lists this clone with a count of one. The V and J genes are TRBV9 and TRBJ2-7; TRBD1 agrees at 8 bases. The length of the CDR3 is 15 residues. Germline V gene data show CDR1 as SGDLS and CDR2 as YYNGEE. The V segment lost 0 bases and the J segment 2 bases; nucleotides outside the gene matches: 4. The CDR3: CASSVDRTGTYEQYF. The CDR3 coding sequence is TGTGCCAGCAGCGTAGATAGGACAGGGACCTACGAGCAGTACTTC.

This rearrangement joins TRBV5-1 to TRBJ2-2; 8 nucleotides line up with TRBD1. The CDR3 has 16 amino acids. The germline V gene encodes CDR1 SGHRS and CDR2 YFSETQ. V lost 1 base to trimming and J lost 1 base; unmatched junction nucleotides: 3. The CDR3 DNA follows: TGCGCCAGCAGCTTGACAGGGGGGTGGAACACCGGGGAGCTGTTTTTT. The encoded protein is CASSLTGGWNTGELFF.

J is TRBJ1-6 and V is TRBV7-9, with D perhaps TRBD1 (6 bases). The CDR3 loop spans 16 amino acids. V was trimmed by 2 bases and J by 5 bases, leaving 13 bases between them. In germline, CDR1 is SEHNR, CDR2 FQNEAQ (reference sequence). This CDR3 is CASSLHTGRNNSPLHF. CDR3 nucleotides: TGTGCCAGCAGCTTACACACAGGGCGGAATAATTCACCCCTCCACTTT.